The rows below give T cell receptor beta chains drawn from one sample of a study of T cell responses to AZD1222 COVID-19 vaccine. Profiled with immunoSEQ multiplex PCR; TCRdb holds only in-frame clones, not every one. The data hold 120,000 or so clones, with approximately 90% observed a single time. Sequences were derived from peripheral blood, sampled on day 0 of AZD1222 vaccination. These TCRs come from an adult in good health. Both conserved end residues are part of each CDR3. Fields, in order: J gene, D gene, clone size, CDR3 length, V gene, CDR3 DNA, CDR3 protein. The D gene is left open where the match is weak. Clone size is shown for a subset of rows, as once, few, many or a class of expanded clone.

TRBJ1-6 TRBD1 NA 13 TRBV7-9 TGTGCCAGCAGACCTCAGGGGGATTCACCCCTCCACTTT CASRPQGDSPLHF
TRBJ2-5 NA NA 18 TRBV4-2 TGTGCCAGCAGCCAAGTGCTTAGCGGGACAGCCAGCCAAGAGACCCAGTACTTC CASSQVLSGTASQETQYF
TRBJ1-2 NA NA 15 TRBV6-5 TGTGCCAGCGGGTCTAAAGGGGGAAACAACTATGGCTACACCTTC CASGSKGGNNYGYTF
TRBJ2-7 TRBD1 once 14 TRBV6-5 TGTGCCAGCAGGCCGACAGGGACGCCCTACGAGCAGTACTTC CASRPTGTPYEQYF
TRBJ1-1 NA NA 14 TRBV7-2 TGTGCCAGCAGCCCTAAAGGGGGGAGGGCTGAAGCTTTCTTT CASSPKGGRAEAFF
TRBJ1-1 NA NA 16 TRBV18 TGTGCCAGCTCACCCATAGGCCGGGGTACGAACACTGAAGCTTTCTTT CASSPIGRGTNTEAFF
TRBJ2-7 NA NA 21 TRBV4-1 TGCGCCAGCAGCCAAGACCCATTGGGACTTTTTCGGGATCGCGGCTCTAACGAGCAGTACTTC CASSQDPLGLFRDRGSNEQYF
TRBJ1-4 TRBD1 NA 16 TRBV28 TGTGCCAGCAGCGGAACGTTGGGGACAGGGTATAGGAAACTGTTTTTT CASSGTLGTGYRKLFF
TRBJ1-2 NA NA 15 TRBV25-1 TGTGCCAGCAGCCAAAACGGGCGGGGCACTTATGGCTACACCTTC CASSQNGRGTYGYTF
TRBJ2-7 NA NA 15 TRBV21-1 TGTGCCAGCAGCAAACCCCGGGACCGGAGGTTGGAGCAGTACTTC CASSKPRDRRLEQYF
TRBJ2-3 TRBD2 once 14 TRBV28 TGTGCCAGCAGTCTAGCGGGGGGCACAGATACGCAGTATTTT CASSLAGGTDTQYF
TRBJ2-3 NA NA 13 TRBV6-5 TGTGCCGGAAAAAGGGGAGGTACAGATACGCAGTATTTT CAGKRGGTDTQYF
TRBJ1-5 NA NA 16 TRBV6-2/TRBV6-3 TGTGCCAGCAGTTGGTGGAGCCAAGGGCGCAATCAGCCCCAGCATTTT CASSWWSQGRNQPQHF
TRBJ1-5 NA NA 15 TRBV19 TGTGCCAGTAGTATAGGGGACACGGTCAATCAGCCCCAGCATTTT CASSIGDTVNQPQHF
TRBJ2-1 TRBD1 NA 17 TRBV4-1 TGCGCCAGCAGCCAAGACCCCGGACAGGGCCACTACAATGAGCAGTTCTTC CASSQDPGQGHYNEQFF
TRBJ2-7 NA NA 10 TRBV5-4 TGTGAGAGGGGATCCTACGAGCAGTACTTC CERGSYEQYF
TRBJ1-6 NA NA 12 TRBV25-1 TGTGCCAGCAGTGGAGACCCCGTATCACTCCACTTT CASSGDPVSLHF
TRBJ2-7 TRBD2 NA 15 TRBV11-2 TGTGCCAGCAGCTTAGAGGGACTAAGTATCTACGAGCAGTACTTC CASSLEGLSIYEQYF
TRBJ1-1 TRBD1 NA 18 TRBV19 TGTGCCAGTAGTATAGATTACGGGCCGACAGGGTGGGGCGCTGAAGCTTTCTTT CASSIDYGPTGWGAEAFF
TRBJ2-3 NA once 15 TRBV7-9 TGTGCCAGCAGCTTAGTCCCCCCCGTGGGAGATACGCAGTATTTT CASSLVPPVGDTQYF
TRBJ2-4 NA NA 14 TRBV4-2 TGTGCCACTGGGACCGCGGGCCCTAAAAACATTCAGTACTTC CATGTAGPKNIQYF
TRBJ2-3 NA NA 14 TRBV4-2 TGTGCCAGCAGCAAAGGGGCCTCAGTAGATACGCAGTATTTT CASSKGASVDTQYF
TRBJ1-5 NA NA 15 TRBV4-2 TGTGCCAGCAGCCAAGATTTAGGCCCGATACAGCCCCAGCATTTT CASSQDLGPIQPQHF
TRBJ1-4 NA NA 15 TRBV18 TGTGCCAGCTCTGGGAACGGCGGGCATGGTGAAAAACTGTTTTTT CASSGNGGHGEKLFF
TRBJ2-7 NA once 14 TRBV28 TGTGCCAGCAGGCGCAGCGGCGGGGCCTACGAGCAGTACTTC CASRRSGGAYEQYF
TRBJ1-2 NA NA 14 TRBV19 TGTGCCAGTAGTATTCGCGGGGGGCGAGATGGCTACACCTTC CASSIRGGRDGYTF
TRBJ2-7 NA NA 16 TRBV2 TGTGCCAGCAGCGACACCCCGGGGCGCATACGGGGCGAGCAGTACTTC CASSDTPGRIRGEQYF
TRBJ2-7 TRBD1 NA 15 TRBV7-9 TGTGCCAGCAGCTCCCGGGACAGGGGTTGGTACGAGCAGTACTTC CASSSRDRGWYEQYF
TRBJ2-3 TRBD2 once 14 TRBV19 TGTGCCACCTCAAGGAGCGGGGTCACAGATACGCAGTATTTT CATSRSGVTDTQYF
TRBJ1-1 NA NA 14 TRBV5-4 TGTGCCAGCAGCCTGTACAGGGAGAACACTGAAGCTTTCTTT CASSLYRENTEAFF
TRBJ2-5 NA few 15 TRBV7-5 TGTGCCAGAAGCTCTCCCATGGGGTCGGAAGAGACCCAGTACTTC CARSSPMGSEETQYF
TRBJ2-4 NA NA 17 TRBV30 TGTGCCTGGAGTGTACTCGGACTGCGTCTAGCCAAAAACATTCAGTACTTC CAWSVLGLRLAKNIQYF
TRBJ1-1 NA NA 15 TRBV19 TGTGCCAGTAGGGACTCGGGGGGCTCGGGGACTGAAGCTTTCTTT CASRDSGGSGTEAFF
TRBJ2-7 NA NA 15 TRBV6-5 TGTGCCAGCAGTCCCTCCGGAGGGAGAGGGTACGAGCAGTACTTC CASSPSGGRGYEQYF
TRBJ1-1 TRBD1 NA 13 TRBV29-1 TGCAGCGCCTACAGGGGAGGGAACACTGAAGCTTTCTTT CSAYRGGNTEAFF
TRBJ2-2 NA few 15 TRBV7-6 TGTGCCAGCACAGAGCTGCGGGCGAACACCGGGGAGCTGTTTTTT CASTELRANTGELFF
TRBJ2-7 NA NA 15 TRBV6-5 TGTGCCAGCAGTTACTCTGGAGGGGCGTGGGACGAGCAGTACTTC CASSYSGGAWDEQYF
TRBJ2-1 NA NA 14 TRBV7-2 TGTGCCAGCAGCTTAGACAGCGCCCCTAATGAGCAGTTCTTC CASSLDSAPNEQFF
TRBJ2-3 NA NA 16 TRBV6-1 TGTGCCAGCAGTGCCTCAATTAGGGGTAGCACAGATACGCAGTATTTT CASSASIRGSTDTQYF
TRBJ2-5 NA NA 16 TRBV19 TGTGCCAGTAGTATAGTGCAGGGAATCACACAAGAGACCCAGTACTTC CASSIVQGITQETQYF
TRBJ2-1 NA NA 13 TRBV14 TGTGCCAGCAGCCAAGATCATCGACTCCCCCAGTTCTTC CASSQDHRLPQFF
TRBJ1-3 NA NA 12 TRBV30 TGTGCCTGGGGGTCCCAAGGAAACACCATATATTTT CAWGSQGNTIYF
TRBJ2-7 NA NA 14 TRBV7-2 TGTGCCAGCAGCTTAGGTGGCAGGGTGTACGAGCAGTACTTC CASSLGGRVYEQYF
TRBJ2-2 NA NA 14 TRBV5-4 TGTGCCAGCAGCTTGGGCTTTGAGTCCGGGGAGCTGTTTTTT CASSLGFESGELFF
TRBJ1-1 NA medium-sized 14 TRBV19 TGTGCCAGTAGTATCGAGGAAGGGAGGTCTGAAGCTTTCTTT CASSIEEGRSEAFF
TRBJ2-7 NA NA 12 TRBV28 TGTGCCAGCAGTAGTCGTCCCTACGAGCAGTACTTC CASSSRPYEQYF
TRBJ2-7 TRBD1 NA 14 TRBV28 TGTGCCAGCATTTCCGGGACAGGGGTCTACGAGCAGTACTTC CASISGTGVYEQYF
TRBJ2-3 NA NA 15 TRBV19 TGTGCCAGTAGTATAGATAGGGGCCGCCAGGATACGCAGTATTTT CASSIDRGRQDTQYF
TRBJ2-7 TRBD1 NA 12 TRBV6-5 TGTGCCAGCAGGCACACGACAGGGGACAAGTACTTC CASRHTTGDKYF
TRBJ1-5 NA NA 15 TRBV6-1 TGTGCCAGCAGTGAAGTTTCACGGGAAGATCAGCCCCAGCATTTT CASSEVSREDQPQHF
TRBJ1-1 NA NA 12 TRBV30 TGTGCCTGGAGTGGGAAGAACACTGAAGCTTTCTTT CAWSGKNTEAFF
TRBJ1-2 NA few 13 TRBV5-1 TGCGCCAGCACACCCCGGGCGGAGGGAGGCTACACCTTC CASTPRAEGGYTF
TRBJ2-7 NA NA 13 TRBV2 TGTGCCAGCAGGGGGGACGGACTCTACGAGCAGTACTTC CASRGDGLYEQYF
TRBJ2-7 TRBD1 NA 16 TRBV10-3 TGTGCCATCAGTGGGCCGGGGGGACAGGGGGCCCACGAGCAGTACTTC CAISGPGGQGAHEQYF